Here is one T cell receptor (delta chain) with its context. This clone came up a few times. Its binding antigen is unknown. A much larger clonotype is one base distant, so this may be a read error. Other DNA sequences in the same sample also yield this CDR3. From the cysteine through the phenylalanine, the CDR3 covers 19 amino acids. The only DNA kept is the CDR3, 57 bases in frame from the first base. From a lookup of the germline V gene, CDR1 and CDR2 are GEAIGNYY and EKD. For this chain, trimming is 0 bases at the V end and 0 bases at the J end, and the number of junction bases without a gene match is 5. The data were taken from a study of gamma-delta T cells after stem cell transplantation (TCRdb year 2016). To prepare the library, RT-PCR was applied. Sequenced using an Illumina MiSeq. TCRdb called clones afresh from the public reads with CATT; identical DNA rows were later merged. The sample table shows 900 to 1,500 delta-chain clones, and around 1.6% are seen once. 51% of the sample is held by the ten biggest clonotypes.

The V gene is TRDV2 and the J gene is TRDJ3, and 9 junction bases match TRDD3. What was sequenced was gamma-delta T cells. This TCR was sampled from a human donor. It is not recorded whose cells these are; they may come from a transplant donor. The CDR3 loop reads CACDTGGYRSSWDTRQMFF. The sequence in DNA is TGTGCCTGTGACACCGGGGGATACCGGAGCTCCTGGGACACCCGACAGATGTTTTTC.